This T cell receptor beta chain appears in the sequencing data of a study of blood T cell repertoires in COVID-19 (dated by TCRdb to 2018 to 2020). Background on the whole study: The collaborator samples originated in the United States, Italy and Spain and spanned the acute and convalescent phases of COVID-19. The repertoires were released in a freely available public database intended as a resource for research on the immune response to SARS-CoV-2. Where available, HLA class I and class II types were obtained from metadata supplied by the sample provider rather than from assay-based typing. The material from the prospective study consisted of cDNA or gDNA derived from T cells, B-cell-depleted T cells, or PBMCs. Nearly every sample came with metadata listing a de-identified subject ID, COVID-19 status, age in years and sex. Deeply sampled blood TCRbeta repertoires from subjects exposed to, actively infected with, or recovered from COVID-19 were included in the dataset. Samples were obtained from the ongoing ImmuneRACE study (first 160 participants) and from 1,254 subjects provided by 6 global collaborators.

Summary of the overall study and its limitations: How much clinical and demographic metadata was included differed by source and by participant, and the metadata was provided uncurated.

Of note for this clone: No cognate antigen has been identified for it. Base qualities are not at hand, and no much larger clone is one base apart.

The immunoSEQ Assay, a bias-controlled multiplex PCR, was used to amplify TCRbeta CDR3 regions from genomic DNA. In the paper's pipeline: Nucleated cell counts per sample were estimated from amplification of reference gene primers within the assay. To quantify the absolute abundance of each unique TCRbeta CDR3 rearrangement, sequence reads were collapsed and filtered. Productive Simpson clonality was computed per sample as the square root of Simpson's diversity index over productive rearrangements. The table comes from immuneACCESS by way of TCRdb, which keeps in-frame sequences with V and J called. Part of the clones is missing from these tables; in studies checked, under half for an unresolved V gene and the rest for unknown reasons. V, J and clone size are those of that table, while D and trimming were read from the DNA. This sample has 210,000 or so clones in its table, and roughly four fifths of those were observed once. The top ten clones comprise approximately 8% of the sample.

One collaborating source in Seattle enrolled patients during active infection and followed them longitudinally through the course of disease. Whole blood was collected in K2EDTA tubes by collaborating institutions according to the institutions' own protocols. Collaborator samples were shipped for TCRbeta analysis as frozen whole blood, isolated PBMCs, or DNA extracted from either sample type. V loses 6 bases, J loses 0 bases, and the germline ends lie 11 bases apart. According to the germline V gene, CDR1 reads MNHEY and CDR2 reads SVGAGI. Spanning cysteine to phenylalanine, the CDR3 consists of 15 amino acids. This entry keeps only the CDR3 DNA: 45 bases, framed from base 1.

The chain was built from TRBV6-5 and TRBJ1-4; TRBD1 is a possible D gene, resting on 5 matching bases. What was sequenced was peripheral blood. The source of this sequence is a woman of 80 years or more with COVID-19, enrolled during active disease. The CDR3 sequence is CASRQDDATNEKLFF. In nucleotide form, the sequence is TGTGCCAGCAGACAGGACGATGCAACTAATGAAAAACTGTTTTTT.